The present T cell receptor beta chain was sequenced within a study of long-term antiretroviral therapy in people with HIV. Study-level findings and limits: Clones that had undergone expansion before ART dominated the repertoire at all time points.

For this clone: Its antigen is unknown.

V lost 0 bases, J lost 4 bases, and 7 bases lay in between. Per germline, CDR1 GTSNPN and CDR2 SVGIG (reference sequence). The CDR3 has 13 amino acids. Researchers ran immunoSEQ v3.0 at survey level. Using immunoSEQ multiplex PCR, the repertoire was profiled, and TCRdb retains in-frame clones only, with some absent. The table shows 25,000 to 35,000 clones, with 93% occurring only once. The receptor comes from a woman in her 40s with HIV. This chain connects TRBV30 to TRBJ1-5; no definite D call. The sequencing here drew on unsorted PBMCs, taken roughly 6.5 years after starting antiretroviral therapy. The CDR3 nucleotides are TGTGCCTGGAGTGTAGTCAGTAATCAGCCCCAGCATTTT. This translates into CAWSVVSNQPQHF.